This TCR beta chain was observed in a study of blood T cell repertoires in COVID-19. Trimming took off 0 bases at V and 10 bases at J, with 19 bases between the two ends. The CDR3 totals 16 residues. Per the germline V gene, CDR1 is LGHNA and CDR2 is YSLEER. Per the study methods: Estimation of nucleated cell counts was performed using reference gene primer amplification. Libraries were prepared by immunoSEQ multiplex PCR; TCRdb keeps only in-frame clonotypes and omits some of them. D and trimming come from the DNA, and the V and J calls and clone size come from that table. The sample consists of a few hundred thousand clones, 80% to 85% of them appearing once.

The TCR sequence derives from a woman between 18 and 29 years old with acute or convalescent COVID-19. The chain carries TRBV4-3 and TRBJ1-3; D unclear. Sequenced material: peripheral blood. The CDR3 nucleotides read TGCGCCAGCAGCCAAGAACATGGGCCCCGCAAGAAGACCATATATTTT. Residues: CASSQEHGPRKKTIYF.